The subject of this entry is one TCR beta chain. Its matching antigen is unknown. Some clones are missing from TCRdb's copy, which holds only in-frame ones; the method was immunoSEQ multiplex PCR. The sample has around 100,000 clones; roughly 90% are singletons. This sample is drawn from a study of T cell responses to AZD1222 COVID-19 vaccine. Study observations and caveats: The study sampled repertoires only after the peak T cell response. Clonal diversity was possibly underestimated, and white British individuals and females predominated among donors.

With 2 bases removed from V and 3 bases from J, the gap between germline ends came to 5 bases. Germline V gives CDR1 DFQATT, CDR2 SNEGSKA (reference sequence). This CDR3 is built from 11 residues. Sequencing used peripheral blood, obtained on day 0 of AZD1222 vaccination. The clonotype comes from an adult in good health. The chain combines TRBV20-1 with TRBJ2-7, with D maybe TRBD1 (5 bases). The CDR3 nucleotides read TGCAGTGCTAGACAGGGCTACGAGCAGTACTTC. Translated, it gives CSARQGYEQYF.